The 28 T cell receptor beta chains below were found in one sample sequenced in a study of CD4 T cells in relation to SARS-CoV-2 and coronaviruses. Assay used: immunoSEQ multiplex PCR; TCRdb lists only in-frame clones, some missing. The profile shows 50,000 to 70,000 clones, 92% of them singletons. The sample consisted of naive CD4+ T cells from PBMCs. Subset of the sample: naive CD4+ T cells isolated by negative enrichment. These receptors were taken from an adult with COVID-19.

The genes are TRBV4-1 and TRBJ1-4, with D possibly TRBD1 on 6 matching bases. V shed 1 base and J shed 2 bases, with 20 bases lying between them. The CDR3 is made up of 19 amino acids. Germline V gene data show CDR1 as MGHRA and CDR2 as YSYEKL. The CDR3 region has the DNA TGCGCCAGCAGCCAAGCAGGGGAAAACCACAATCATACTAATGAAAAACTGTTTTTT. Translated: CASSQAGENHNHTNEKLFF.

As to this clone: Germline is not matched at one junction end, which may reflect a read error. The chain couples TRBV7-7 to TRBJ2-2; the D is unclear. The CDR3 is 15 residues long. Germline CDR1 and CDR2: SSHAT and FNYEAQ (reference sequence). The CDR3 nucleotides are TGTGCTAGCAGCTTAAGTCTAGTAGGCACCGGGGAGCTGTTTTTT. It encodes CASSLSLVGTGELFF.

This clone was seen only once. The V and J genes are TRBV5-4 and TRBJ2-3, with D hard to call. CDR1 and CDR2 (germline): SGHNT, YYREEE (reference sequence). This CDR3 spans 13 amino acids. Trimming took 1 base from V and 5 from J, leaving 8 bases between them. CDR3 bases: TGTGCCAGCAGCTTGAAAGCTGAAGATACGCAGTATTTT. Translated, it gives CASSLKAEDTQYF.

The rearrangement joins TRBV5-6 to TRBJ2-3; 9 nucleotides agree with TRBD1. Losses at the gene ends were 2 bases for V and 6 bases for J; bases not matched to a gene: 13. The CDR3 totals 17 residues. Germline V lookup: CDR1 SGHDT, CDR2 YYEEEE. The CDR3 spells CASSFLGTGFVTDTQYF. CDR3 nucleotide sequence: TGTGCCAGCAGCTTTCTCGGGACAGGGTTTGTGACGGATACGCAGTATTTT.

The J gene is TRBJ2-7, the V gene TRBV28; D is possibly TRBD2 (6 bases). The V and J ends lost 3 bases and 5 bases respectively, with 14 bases between them. Germline CDR1 is MDHEN and CDR2 is SYDVKM. This CDR3 comprises 14 residues. CDR3 coding DNA: TGTGCCAGCAGTTTCGCGGGGTGGTCGGACGAGCAGTACTTC. This sequence encodes CASSFAGWSDEQYF. Using reference TRBV28 and TRBJ2-7 for the parts outside the CDR3, the full variable domain is DVKVTQSSRYLVKRTGEKVFLECVQDMDHENMFWYRQDPGLGLRLIYFSYDVKMKEKGDIPEGYSVSREKKERFSLILESASTNQTSMYLCASSFAGWSDEQYFGPGTRLTVT.

The chain links TRBV5-4 to TRBJ2-1; the D gene is possibly TRBD2 (6 bases). The V gene's germline CDR1 is SGHNT and CDR2 YYREEE (reference sequence). The CDR3 consists of 13 residues. Trimming took 6 bases from V and 8 from J, leaving 15 bases between them. In nucleotides, the CDR3 is TGTGCCAGCACTCCACCGGGAGTGGATGAGCAGTTCTTC. It specifies CASTPPGVDEQFF. Using reference TRBV5-4 and TRBJ2-1 for the parts outside the CDR3, the full variable domain is ETGVTQSPTHLIKTRGQQVTLRCSSQSGHNTVSWYQQALGQGPQFIFQYYREEENGRGNFPPRFSGLQFPNYSSELNVNALELDDSALYLCASTPPGVDEQFFGPGTRLTVL.

The chain carries TRBV6-5 and TRBJ2-7; D may correspond to TRBD1 or TRBD2 (5 bases each). Trimming stripped 6 bases from V and 2 bases from J, with 11 bases between. From germline, CDR1 is MNHEY and CDR2 SVGAGI. The CDR3 is made up of 13 amino acids. Here the CDR3 DNA reads TGTGCCAGCAGGGTGGGACCGCCCTACGAGCAGTACTTC. It yields the protein CASRVGPPYEQYF.

This chain joins TRBV19 and TRBJ1-2; TRBD1 matches at 9 bases. Germline CDR1 reads LNHDA; CDR2 reads SQIVND (reference sequence). V dropped 2 bases and J dropped 7; count of bases not matched to a gene: 8. The CDR3 contains 15 residues. The CDR3 region is CASSINGQGTSGYTF. The CDR3 nucleotides are TGTGCCAGTAGTATAAACGGACAGGGGACGAGTGGCTACACCTTC.

The chain combines TRBV6-2 or TRBV6-3 with TRBJ2-6, with D possibly being TRBD1 or TRBD2 (5 bases each). This CDR3 is built from 15 residues. Looked up from germline, CDR1 is MNHEY and CDR2 is SVGEGT. Trimming left V 6 bases short and J 4 bases short, with 13 bases between. CDR3 bases: TGTGCCAGCAGCCTCAGGGAGCCCGGGGCCAACGTCCTGACTTTC. This gives the protein CASSLREPGANVLTF.

The CDR3 is CASNNGRGYEQYF. CDR3 DNA: TGTGCCAGCAATAACGGCAGGGGTTACGAGCAGTACTTC. The chain employs TRBV6-5 and TRBJ2-7; D might be TRBD1 (6 bases). The CDR3 is 13 amino acids. The V and J ends lost 7 bases and 4 bases respectively, with 14 bases between them. Germline V lookup: CDR1 MNHEY, CDR2 SVGAGI.

The gene calls are TRBV13 and TRBJ2-7, with 14 positions matching TRBD2. The CDR3 runs 15 residues. V was pared by 3 bases and J by 2 bases, with 0 bases of the junction left unmatched. The V gene's germline CDR1 is PRHDT and CDR2 FYEKMQ (reference sequence). The chain's CDR3 is CASSLGLAGAYEQYF. Written as DNA, the CDR3 is TGTGCCAGCAGCTTGGGACTAGCGGGAGCCTACGAGCAGTACTTC.

V gene TRBV7-8 combines with J gene TRBJ2-7; D might be TRBD1 or TRBD2, each matching 5 bases. From germline, CDR1 is SGHVS and CDR2 FQNEAQ. The V gene lost 1 base and the J gene lost 4 bases, with 14 bases spanning the gap. The CDR3 loop spans 15 amino acids. The CDR3 sequence: CASSLGDPGPYEQYF. DNA for the CDR3: TGTGCCAGCAGCTTAGGGGACCCCGGGCCTTACGAGCAGTACTTC.

This chain uses TRBV7-2 with TRBJ2-5, with TRBD1 identical over 7 bases. CDR1 and CDR2 from the germline V gene are SGHTA and FQGNSA. CDR3 length equals 14 residues. V shed 5 bases and J 5 bases; nucleotides not matched to a gene: 8. CDR3 loop: CASSGPGGQETQYF. In DNA, the CDR3 is TGTGCCAGCAGCGGACCAGGGGGACAGGAGACCCAGTACTTC.

The V and J genes are TRBV27 and TRBJ2-1; D remains ambiguous. Trimming took off 7 bases at V and 2 bases at J, with 9 bases between the two ends. There are 13 residues in the CDR3. Germline V lookup: CDR1 MNHEY, CDR2 SMNVEV (reference sequence). CDR3 protein: CASMGTTYNEQFF. CDR3 nucleotide sequence: TGTGCCAGCATGGGTACGACCTACAATGAGCAGTTCTTC.

The J gene is TRBJ1-5, the V gene TRBV6-5; no firm D call. Germline V lookup: CDR1 MNHEY, CDR2 SVGAGI. This CDR3 region has 12 residues. Trimming took 5 bases from V and 11 from J, leaving 13 bases between them. CDR3 residues: CASSQVLRAQHF. The CDR3 bases are TGTGCCAGCAGTCAGGTCTTGCGGGCCCAGCATTTT.

This clone is a singleton in its sample. This chain uses TRBV13 with TRBJ2-3; tentative D call: TRBD1 (6 bases). Deletions cut 5 bases from V and 1 base from J, with 19 bases between. The CDR3 runs 17 residues. Germline V gene sequence: CDR1 PRHDT, CDR2 FYEKMQ (reference sequence). The CDR3 protein is CASSLYTGRGGTDTQYF. As DNA, the CDR3 is TGTGCCAGCAGCCTTTACACGGGCAGGGGAGGCACAGATACGCAGTATTTT.

The chain joins TRBV7-2 to TRBJ2-5; 10 bases fit TRBD2. The CDR3 runs 16 residues. Germline CDR1 reads SGHTA; CDR2 reads FQGNSA. V dropped 4 bases and J dropped 5; count of bases not matched to a gene: 10. CDR3 DNA: TGTGCCAGCAGCTCCCCCCCAGCGGGAGGGCCGGAGACCCAGTACTTC. This translates into CASSSPPAGGPETQYF.

V is TRBV5-1 and J is TRBJ2-7; the match to TRBD1 covers 9 bases. The V segment lost 3 bases and the J segment 3 bases; nucleotides outside the gene matches: 4. The CDR3 covers 14 residues. Germline V lookup: CDR1 SGHRS, CDR2 YFSETQ. CDR3 region: CASSSGTGLYEQYF. The CDR3 DNA sequence: TGCGCCAGCAGCTCCGGGACAGGGCTCTACGAGCAGTACTTC. The complete variable domain, with remaining parts taken from reference TRBV5-1 and TRBJ2-7, reads KAGVTQTPRYLIKTRGQQVTLSCSPISGHRSVSWYQQTPGQGLQFLFEYFSETQRNKGNFPGRFSGRQFSNSRSEMNVSTLELGDSALYLCASSSGTGLYEQYFGPGTRLTVT.

V usage is TRBV7-9 and J usage is TRBJ2-7; tentative D call: TRBD1 (6 bases). V lost 5 bases, J lost 3 bases, and 14 bases lay in between. There are 14 residues in the CDR3. Germline assignment: CDR1 SEHNR and CDR2 FQNEAQ (reference sequence). The CDR3 coding sequence is TGTGCCAGCAGCACCAGGGACACCCACTACGAGCAGTACTTC. Encoded protein: CASSTRDTHYEQYF.

This clone was seen only a few times. The V gene is TRBV4-1, the J gene TRBJ2-1, with 8 bases fitting TRBD2. CDR1 and CDR2 from the germline V gene are MGHRA and YSYEKL. The CDR3 has 19 amino acids. V lost 4 bases to trimming and J lost 0 bases; unmatched junction nucleotides: 14. As DNA, the CDR3 is TGCGCCAGCAGCCCCCAGGCGCCTAGCGGGCTCTTCTCCTACAATGAGCAGTTCTTC. Translation gives CASSPQAPSGLFSYNEQFF.

The CDR3 DNA reads TGTGCCAGCAGCTTACCAGGAGTAACGGCGTTCTTC. As protein: CASSLPGVTAFF. This chain joins TRBV7-2 and TRBJ2-1; D gene uncertain. Trimming took off 2 bases at V and 15 bases at J, with 14 bases between the two ends. The CDR3 is 12 residues long. CDR1 and CDR2 (germline): SGHTA, FQGNSA.

The chain uses TRBV6-1 and TRBJ2-7; possibly TRBD1 or TRBD2 for D (6 bases each). V lost 11 bases and J lost 5, with 19 bases in between. This CDR3 comprises 13 residues. CDR1 is MNHNS, CDR2 SASEGT, per germline. Here the CDR3 reads CAVRAGRGHEQYF. CDR3 coding DNA: TGTGCCGTTCGAGCGGGCAGGGGCCACGAGCAGTACTTC.

The chain carries TRBV13 and TRBJ2-2; D remains unclear. The ends were cut back, 1 base at V and 2 bases at J, with 2 bases in the middle. CDR3 size: 13 residues. In germline, CDR1 is PRHDT, CDR2 FYEKMQ (reference sequence). CDR3 in DNA: TGTGCCAGCAGCTTAGTAAACACCGGGGAGCTGTTTTTT. Protein product: CASSLVNTGELFF.

The chain is built from TRBV28 and TRBJ2-5, with TRBD2 matching over 13 bases. Trimming cost V 3 bases and J 4 bases; bases outside gene matches: 5. In germline, CDR1 is MDHEN, CDR2 SYDVKM. There are 16 residues in the CDR3. In nucleotides, the CDR3 is TGTGCCAGCAGTTTTGGCGGACTAGCGGGAGTAGAGACCCAGTACTTC. Translating gives CASSFGGLAGVETQYF.

This rearrangement joins TRBV19 to TRBJ1-1, with a tentative D call TRBD1 (6 bases). V lost 2 bases and J lost 7, with 11 bases in between. The germline V gene encodes CDR1 LNHDA and CDR2 SQIVND (reference sequence). The CDR3 contains 13 residues. CDR3 in amino acids: CASSITGLDEAFF. The CDR3 coding sequence is TGTGCCAGTAGTATAACAGGGCTAGATGAAGCTTTCTTT. Full variable domain (outside the CDR3, taken from reference TRBV19 and TRBJ1-1): DGGITQSPKYLFRKEGQNVTLSCEQNLNHDAMYWYRQDPGQGLRLIYYSQIVNDFQKGDIAEGYSVSREKKESFPLTVTSAQKNPTAFYLCASSITGLDEAFFGQGTRLTVV.

The chain links TRBV13 to TRBJ2-3; D gene unclear. Germline values: CDR1 PRHDT, CDR2 FYEKMQ (reference sequence). There are 13 residues in the CDR3. V shed 1 base and J shed 3 bases, with 5 bases lying between them. CDR3 in amino acids: CASSLERTDTQYF. As DNA, the CDR3 is TGTGCCAGCAGCTTAGAACGAACAGATACGCAGTATTTT.

This chain's CDR3 is CATSDFAGGLRGGGGNEQFF. CDR3 DNA sequence: TGTGCCACCAGTGATTTTGCGGGAGGGCTTCGAGGTGGTGGGGGAAATGAGCAGTTCTTC. The chain uses TRBV24-1 and TRBJ2-1; 9 nucleotides line up with TRBD2. From germline, CDR1 is KGHDR and CDR2 SFDVKD. The V gene end was trimmed by 1 base and the J gene end by 7 bases; junction bases not matched to a gene: 19. The CDR3 loop spans 20 amino acids.

The chain carries TRBV5-1 and TRBJ2-3; 11 bases map to TRBD2. After removal of 4 bases from V and 4 bases from J, the junction contained 5 bases not matched to a gene. This CDR3 region has 15 residues. Germline loops: CDR1 SGHRS, CDR2 YFSETQ. The CDR3 DNA follows: TGCGCCAGCAGCGAGATAGCGGGAGGGGCAGATACGCAGTATTTT. Translation gives CASSEIAGGADTQYF.